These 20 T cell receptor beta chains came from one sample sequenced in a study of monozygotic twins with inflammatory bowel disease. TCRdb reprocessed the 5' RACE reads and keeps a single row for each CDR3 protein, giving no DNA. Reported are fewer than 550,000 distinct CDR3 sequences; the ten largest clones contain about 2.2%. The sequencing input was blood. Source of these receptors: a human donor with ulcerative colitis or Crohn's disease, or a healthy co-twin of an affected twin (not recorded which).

CDR3 protein: CASSLGDNTEAFF. This sequence joins TRBV5-1 and TRBJ1-1. CDR1 is SGHRS and CDR2 is YFSETQ in the germline V gene. This CDR3 has 13 residues. The full variable domain, completed using reference TRBV5-1 and TRBJ1-1, is KAGVTQTPRYLIKTRGQQVTLSCSPISGHRSVSWYQQTPGQGLQFLFEYFSETQRNKGNFPGRFSGRQFSNSRSEMNVSTLELGDSALYLCASSLGDNTEAFFGQGTRLTVV.

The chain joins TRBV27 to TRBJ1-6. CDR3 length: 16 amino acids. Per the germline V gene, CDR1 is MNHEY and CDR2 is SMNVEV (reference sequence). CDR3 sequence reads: CASSPLAQVFGSPLHF.

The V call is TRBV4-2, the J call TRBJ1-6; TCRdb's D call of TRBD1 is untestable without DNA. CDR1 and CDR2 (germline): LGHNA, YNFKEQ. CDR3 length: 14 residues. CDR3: CASSSVPYNSPLHF.

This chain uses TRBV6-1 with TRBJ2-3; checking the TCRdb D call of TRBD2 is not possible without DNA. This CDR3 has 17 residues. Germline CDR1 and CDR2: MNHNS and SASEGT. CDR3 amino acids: CASSRGLAGAYTDTQYF.

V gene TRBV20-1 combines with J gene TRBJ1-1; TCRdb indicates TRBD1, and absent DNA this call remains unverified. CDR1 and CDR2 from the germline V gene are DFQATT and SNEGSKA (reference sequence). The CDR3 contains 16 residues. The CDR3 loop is CSARLPRVSENTEAFF.

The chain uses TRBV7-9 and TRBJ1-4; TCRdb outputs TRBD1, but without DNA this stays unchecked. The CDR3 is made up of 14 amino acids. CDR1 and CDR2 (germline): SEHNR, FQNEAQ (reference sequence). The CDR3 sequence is CASSLGGAREKLFF.

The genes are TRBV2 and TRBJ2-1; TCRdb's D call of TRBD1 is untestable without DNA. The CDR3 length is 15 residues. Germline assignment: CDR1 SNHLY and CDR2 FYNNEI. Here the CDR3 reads CASSERQCPYNEQFF.

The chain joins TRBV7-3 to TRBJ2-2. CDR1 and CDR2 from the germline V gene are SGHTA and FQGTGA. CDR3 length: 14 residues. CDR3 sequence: CASSLIPNTGELFF. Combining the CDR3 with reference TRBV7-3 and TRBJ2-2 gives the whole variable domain GAGVSQTPSNKVTEKGKYVELRCDPISGHTALYWYRQSLGQGPEFLIYFQGTGAADDSGLPNDRFFAVRPEGSVSTLKIQRTERGDSAVYLCASSLIPNTGELFFGEGSRLTVL.

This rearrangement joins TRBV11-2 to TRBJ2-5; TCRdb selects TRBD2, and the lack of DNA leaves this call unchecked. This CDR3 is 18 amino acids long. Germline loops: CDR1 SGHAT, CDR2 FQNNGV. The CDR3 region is CASSLDRTSGGAKETQYF. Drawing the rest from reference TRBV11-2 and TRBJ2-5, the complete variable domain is EAGVAQSPRYKIIEKRQSVAFWCNPISGHATLYWYQQILGQGPKLLIQFQNNGVVDDSQLPKDRFSAERLKGVDSTLKIQPAKLEDSAVYLCASSLDRTSGGAKETQYFGPGTRLLVL.

CDR3 protein: CSVMGLAASYEQYF. The chain carries TRBV29-1 and TRBJ2-7; the D call of TRBD2 rests on TCRdb alone, since no DNA is present to check it. The germline gives CDR1 SQVTM, CDR2 ANQGSEA. This CDR3 spans 14 amino acids.

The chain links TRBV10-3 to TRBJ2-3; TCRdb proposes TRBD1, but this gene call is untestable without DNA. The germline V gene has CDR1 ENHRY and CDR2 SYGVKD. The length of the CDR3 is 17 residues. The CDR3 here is CATTSSYGGGSTDTQYF.

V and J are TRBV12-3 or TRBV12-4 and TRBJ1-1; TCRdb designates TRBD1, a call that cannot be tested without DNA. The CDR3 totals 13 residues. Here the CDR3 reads CASSLGATAEAFF.

The CDR3 sequence is CASSLRDSQQYF. The V gene is TRBV7-9, the J gene TRBJ2-7; TCRdb's D call, TRBD2, is unchecked because there is no DNA. Germline V gives CDR1 SEHNR, CDR2 FQNEAQ (reference sequence). The CDR3 runs to 12 residues.

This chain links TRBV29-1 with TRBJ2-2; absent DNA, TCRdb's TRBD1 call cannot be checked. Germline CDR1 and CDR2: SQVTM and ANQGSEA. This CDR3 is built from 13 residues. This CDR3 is CSGHRGQGGELFF.

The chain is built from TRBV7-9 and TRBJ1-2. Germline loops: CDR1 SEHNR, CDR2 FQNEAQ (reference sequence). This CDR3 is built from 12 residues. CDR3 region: CACTELHYGYTF.

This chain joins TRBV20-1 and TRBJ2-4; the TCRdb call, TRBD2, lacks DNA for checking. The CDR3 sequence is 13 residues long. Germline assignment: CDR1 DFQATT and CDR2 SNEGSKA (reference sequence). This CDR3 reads CSAPTSWRDIQYF.

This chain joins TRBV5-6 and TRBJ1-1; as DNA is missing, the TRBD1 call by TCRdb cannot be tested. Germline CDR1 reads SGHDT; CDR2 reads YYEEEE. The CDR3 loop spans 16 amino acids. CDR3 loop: CASSLGQGVGVTEAFF. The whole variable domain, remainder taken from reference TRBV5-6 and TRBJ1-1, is DAGVTQSPTHLIKTRGQQVTLRCSPKSGHDTVSWYQQALGQGPQFIFQYYEEEERQRGNFPDRFSGHQFPNYSSELNVNALLLGDSALYLCASSLGQGVGVTEAFFGQGTRLTVV.

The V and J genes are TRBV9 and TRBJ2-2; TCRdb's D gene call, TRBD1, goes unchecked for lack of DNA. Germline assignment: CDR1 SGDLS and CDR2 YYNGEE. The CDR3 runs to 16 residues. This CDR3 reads CASSSRTGENTGELFF.

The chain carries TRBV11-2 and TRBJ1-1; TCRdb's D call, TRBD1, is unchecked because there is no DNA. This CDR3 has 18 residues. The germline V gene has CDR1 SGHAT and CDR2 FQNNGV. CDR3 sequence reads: CASSLGFMSGRGNTEAFF.

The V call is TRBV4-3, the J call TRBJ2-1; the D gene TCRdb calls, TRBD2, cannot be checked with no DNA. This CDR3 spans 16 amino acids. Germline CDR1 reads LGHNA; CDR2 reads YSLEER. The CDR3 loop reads CASSQDRLAGANEQFF.